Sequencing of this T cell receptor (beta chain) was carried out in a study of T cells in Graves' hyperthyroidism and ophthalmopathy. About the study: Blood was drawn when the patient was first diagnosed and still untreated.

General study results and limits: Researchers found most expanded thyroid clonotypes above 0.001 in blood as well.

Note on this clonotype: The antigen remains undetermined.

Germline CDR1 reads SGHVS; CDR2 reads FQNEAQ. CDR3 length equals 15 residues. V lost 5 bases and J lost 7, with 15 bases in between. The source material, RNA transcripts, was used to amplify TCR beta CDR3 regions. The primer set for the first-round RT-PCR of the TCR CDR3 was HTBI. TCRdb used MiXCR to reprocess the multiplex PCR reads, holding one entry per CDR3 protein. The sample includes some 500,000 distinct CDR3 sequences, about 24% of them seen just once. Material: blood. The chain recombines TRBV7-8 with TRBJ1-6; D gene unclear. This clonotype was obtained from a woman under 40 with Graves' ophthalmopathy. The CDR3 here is CASSPKETENSPLHF. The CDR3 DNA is TGTGCCAGCAGCCCCAAGGAGACGGAAAATTCACCCCTCCACTTT.